This T cell receptor beta chain was retrieved from a study of cytomegalovirus exposure and HLA in healthy donors. About the study: The approximately 670 first-cohort repertoires and the roughly 120 validation repertoires shared the same platform, a later analysis reported.

Overall study findings and caveats: The classifier, whose performance was assessed in both the original and validation cohorts, reportedly diagnosed cytomegalovirus status with high specificity and sensitivity.

This clone was counted only a few times. Antigen: not known. One end of the junction does not line up with germline, which may come from a read error. Using immunoSEQ multiplex PCR, the repertoire was profiled, and TCRdb retains in-frame clones only, with some absent. The data contain over 200,000 clones, less than 95% of them singletons. The sequencing input was PBMCs. The sequence derives from a woman younger than 45 in good health and CMV-seronegative.

As DNA, the CDR3 is TGTGCCAGCAGTGAAGCGCTCGGTTTCATAGGACAGTCCTTC. The encoded protein is CASSEALGFIGQSF. V gene TRBV2 combines with J gene TRBJ2-7, with D perhaps TRBD1 (6 bases). The germline CDR1 and CDR2 sequences are SNHLY and FYNNEI. This CDR3 is 14 amino acids long.